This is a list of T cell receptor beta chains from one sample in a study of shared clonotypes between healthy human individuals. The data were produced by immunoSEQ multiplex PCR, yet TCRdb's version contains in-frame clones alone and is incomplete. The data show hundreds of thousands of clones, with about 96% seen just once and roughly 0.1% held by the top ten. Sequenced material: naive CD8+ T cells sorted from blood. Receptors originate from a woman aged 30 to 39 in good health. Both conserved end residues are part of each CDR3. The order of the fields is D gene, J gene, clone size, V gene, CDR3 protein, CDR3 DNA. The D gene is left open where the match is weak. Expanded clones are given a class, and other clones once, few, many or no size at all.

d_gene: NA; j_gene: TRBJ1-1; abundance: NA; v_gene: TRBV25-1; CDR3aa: CASSEVGTGTEAFF; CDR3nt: TGTGCCAGCAGTGAAGTAGGCACAGGGACTGAAGCTTTCTTT
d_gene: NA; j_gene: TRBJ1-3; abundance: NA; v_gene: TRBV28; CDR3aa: CASSLLSTGGNTIYF; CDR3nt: TGTGCCAGCAGCCTTCTGAGTACAGGGGGAAACACCATATATTTT
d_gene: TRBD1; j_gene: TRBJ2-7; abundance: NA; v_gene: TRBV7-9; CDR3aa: CASSSGGINEQYF; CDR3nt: TGTGCCAGCAGCTCAGGGGGAATCAACGAGCAGTACTTC
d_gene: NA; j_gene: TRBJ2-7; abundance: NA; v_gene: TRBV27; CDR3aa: CASSLSGGGASYEQYF; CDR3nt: TGTGCCAGCAGTTTATCGGGAGGGGGCGCCTCCTACGAGCAGTACTTC
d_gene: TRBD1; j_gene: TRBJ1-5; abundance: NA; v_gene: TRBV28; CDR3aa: CASRRDSHNQPQHF; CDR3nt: TGTGCCAGCAGGAGGGACAGCCACAATCAGCCCCAGCATTTT
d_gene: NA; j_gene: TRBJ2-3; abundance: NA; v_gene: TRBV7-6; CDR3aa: CASSSSSKDTQYF; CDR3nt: TGTGCCAGCAGTTCCTCCAGCAAGGATACGCAGTATTTT
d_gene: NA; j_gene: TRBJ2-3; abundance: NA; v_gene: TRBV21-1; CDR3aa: CASSKVGTGGVTDTQYF; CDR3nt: TGTGCCAGCAGCAAAGTCGGGACAGGGGGTGTCACAGATACGCAGTATTTT
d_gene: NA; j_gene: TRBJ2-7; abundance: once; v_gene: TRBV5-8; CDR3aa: CASSLAGTNEQYF; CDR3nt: TGTGCCAGCAGCTTGGCCGGGACCAACGAGCAGTACTTC
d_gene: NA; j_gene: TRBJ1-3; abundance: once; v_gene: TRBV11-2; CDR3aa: CASSLRPGLGNTIYF; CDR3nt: TGTGCCAGCAGCTTAAGGCCAGGGCTAGGAAACACCATATATTTT
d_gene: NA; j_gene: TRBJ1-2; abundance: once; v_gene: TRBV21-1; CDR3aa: CASSKARFCGYTF; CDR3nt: TGTGCCAGCAGCAAAGCAAGGTTTTGTGGCTACACCTTC
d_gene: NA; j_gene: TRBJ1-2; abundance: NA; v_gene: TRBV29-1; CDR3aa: CSVHGRDPDYTF; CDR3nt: TGCAGCGTACACGGTAGGGATCCTGACTACACCTTC
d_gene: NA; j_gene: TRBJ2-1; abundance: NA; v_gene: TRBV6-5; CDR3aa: CASSFGSYNEQFF; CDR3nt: TGTGCCAGCAGTTTCGGCTCCTACAATGAGCAGTTCTTC
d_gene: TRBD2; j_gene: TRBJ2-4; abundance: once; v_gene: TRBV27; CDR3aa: CASGLDRNIQYF; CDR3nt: TGTGCCAGCGGACTAGATAGAAACATTCAGTACTTC
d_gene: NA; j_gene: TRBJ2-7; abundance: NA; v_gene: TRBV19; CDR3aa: CASSIDLVPYEQYF; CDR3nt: TGTGCCAGTAGTATAGATCTGGTTCCCTACGAGCAGTACTTC
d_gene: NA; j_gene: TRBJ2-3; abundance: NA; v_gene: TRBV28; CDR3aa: CASSTGEGPWDTQYF; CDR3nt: TGTGCCAGCAGTACGGGTGAGGGTCCCTGGGATACGCAGTATTTT
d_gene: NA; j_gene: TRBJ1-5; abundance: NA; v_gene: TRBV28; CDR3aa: CASSRTGRGQPQHF; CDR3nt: TGTGCCAGCAGTCGTACAGGGCGGGGTCAGCCCCAGCATTTT
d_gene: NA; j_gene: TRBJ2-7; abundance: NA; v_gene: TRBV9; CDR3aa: CASSVADSYSYEQYF; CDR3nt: TGTGCCAGCAGCGTAGCGGACAGCTACTCCTACGAGCAGTACTTC
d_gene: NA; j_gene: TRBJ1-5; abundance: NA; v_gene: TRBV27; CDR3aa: CASSLGSNQPQHF; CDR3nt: TGTGCCAGCAGTTTGGGAAGCAATCAGCCCCAGCATTTT
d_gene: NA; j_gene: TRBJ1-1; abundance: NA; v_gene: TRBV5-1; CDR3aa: CASSLEGNTEAFF; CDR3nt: TGCGCCAGCAGCTTGGAAGGGAACACTGAAGCTTTCTTT
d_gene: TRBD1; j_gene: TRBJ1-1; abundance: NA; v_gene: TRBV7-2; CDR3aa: CASSFTGARNTEAFF; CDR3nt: TGTGCCAGCAGCTTTACAGGGGCCCGGAACACTGAAGCTTTCTTT
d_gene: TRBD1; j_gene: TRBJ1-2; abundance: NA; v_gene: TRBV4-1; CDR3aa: CASSQETGHYGYTF; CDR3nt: TGCGCCAGCAGCCAAGAGACAGGGCACTATGGCTACACCTTC
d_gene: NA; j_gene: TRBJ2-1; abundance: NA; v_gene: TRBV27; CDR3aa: CASSLLLGQGIYEQFF; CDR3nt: TGTGCCAGCAGTTTACTTCTGGGGCAGGGGATTTATGAGCAGTTCTTC
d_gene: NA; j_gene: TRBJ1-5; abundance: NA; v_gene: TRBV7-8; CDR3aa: CASSLIGGRSHQPQHF; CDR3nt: TGTGCCAGCAGCTTAATCGGCGGACGGAGCCACCAGCCCCAGCATTTT
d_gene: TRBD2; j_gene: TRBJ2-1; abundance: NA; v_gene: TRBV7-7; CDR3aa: CASSRFNSGSSYNEQFF; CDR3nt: TGTGCCAGCAGCCGCTTTAATAGCGGGAGCTCCTACAATGAGCAGTTCTTC
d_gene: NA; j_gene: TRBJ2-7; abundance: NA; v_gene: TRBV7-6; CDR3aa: CASSSSGTEQYF; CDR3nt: TGTGCCAGCAGCTCGTCGGGAACCGAGCAGTACTTC
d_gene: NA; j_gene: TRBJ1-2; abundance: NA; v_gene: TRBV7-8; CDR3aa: CASSFGPAYGYTF; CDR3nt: TGTGCCAGCAGCTTTGGGCCTGCCTATGGCTACACCTTC
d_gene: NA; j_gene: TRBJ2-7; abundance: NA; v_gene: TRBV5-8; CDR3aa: CASSHRLVSEQYF; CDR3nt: TGTGCCAGCAGCCACCGGCTTGTTTCCGAGCAGTACTTC
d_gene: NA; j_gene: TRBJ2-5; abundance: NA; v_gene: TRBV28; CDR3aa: CASKPVGETQYF; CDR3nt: TGTGCCAGCAAACCGGTGGGTGAGACCCAGTACTTC
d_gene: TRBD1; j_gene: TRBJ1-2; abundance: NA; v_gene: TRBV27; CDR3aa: CASTTTGTGLGYTF; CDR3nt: TGTGCCAGCACCACAACCGGGACAGGGTTGGGCTACACCTTC